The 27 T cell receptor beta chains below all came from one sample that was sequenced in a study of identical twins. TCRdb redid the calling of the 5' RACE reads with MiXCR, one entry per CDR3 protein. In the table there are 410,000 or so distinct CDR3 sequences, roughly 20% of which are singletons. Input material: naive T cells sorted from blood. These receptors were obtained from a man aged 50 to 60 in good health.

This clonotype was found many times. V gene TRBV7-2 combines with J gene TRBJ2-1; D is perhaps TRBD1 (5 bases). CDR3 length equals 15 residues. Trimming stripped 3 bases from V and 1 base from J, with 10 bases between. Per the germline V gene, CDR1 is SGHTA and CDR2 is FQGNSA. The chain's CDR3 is CASSFPDKSYNEQFF. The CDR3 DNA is TGTGCCAGCAGCTTTCCGGACAAGTCCTACAATGAGCAGTTCTTC.

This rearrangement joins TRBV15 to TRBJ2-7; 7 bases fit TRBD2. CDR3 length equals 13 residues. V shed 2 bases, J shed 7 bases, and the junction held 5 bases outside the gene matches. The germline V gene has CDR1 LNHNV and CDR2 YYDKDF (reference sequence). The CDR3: CATSRPAAGEQYF. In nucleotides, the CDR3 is TGTGCCACCAGCAGACCCGCAGCGGGAGAGCAGTACTTC.

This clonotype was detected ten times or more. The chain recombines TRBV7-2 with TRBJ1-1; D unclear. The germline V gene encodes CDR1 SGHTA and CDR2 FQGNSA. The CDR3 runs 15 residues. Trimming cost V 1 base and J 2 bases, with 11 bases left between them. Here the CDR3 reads CASSLVPRTNTEAFF. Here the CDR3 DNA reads TGTGCCAGCAGCTTAGTTCCCAGGACTAACACTGAAGCTTTCTTT.

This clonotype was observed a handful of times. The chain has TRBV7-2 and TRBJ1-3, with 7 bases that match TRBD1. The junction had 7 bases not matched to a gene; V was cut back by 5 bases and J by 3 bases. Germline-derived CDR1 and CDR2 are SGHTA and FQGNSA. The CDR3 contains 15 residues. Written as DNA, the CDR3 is TGTGCCAGCAGCGAACGACAGGGATTTGGAAACACCATATATTTT. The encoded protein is CASSERQGFGNTIYF.

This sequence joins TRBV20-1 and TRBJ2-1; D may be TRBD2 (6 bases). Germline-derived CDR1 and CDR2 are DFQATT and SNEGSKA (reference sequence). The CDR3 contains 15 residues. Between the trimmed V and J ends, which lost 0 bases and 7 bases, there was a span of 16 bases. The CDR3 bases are TGCAGTGCTAGAGATAGGAGGGTCGGAGGTAATGAGCAGTTCTTC. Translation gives CSARDRRVGGNEQFF.

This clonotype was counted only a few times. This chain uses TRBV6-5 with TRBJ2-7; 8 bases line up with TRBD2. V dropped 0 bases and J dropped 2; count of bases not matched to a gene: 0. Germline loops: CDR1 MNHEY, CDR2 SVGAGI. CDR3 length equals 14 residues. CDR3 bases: TGTGCCAGCAGTTACTCGCGGGGGGCCTACGAGCAGTACTTC. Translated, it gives CASSYSRGAYEQYF.

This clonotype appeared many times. Here the CDR3 DNA reads TGCAGTGCTAGTGGCGGGAGGAAGGTCTACAATGAGCAGTTCTTC. Protein: CSASGGRKVYNEQFF. This rearrangement joins TRBV20-1 to TRBJ2-1, with 8 bases matching TRBD2. There are 15 residues in the CDR3. CDR1 is DFQATT and CDR2 is SNEGSKA in the germline V gene (reference sequence). Germline trimming cut 3 bases from V and 3 bases from J; bases unmatched to any gene: 7.

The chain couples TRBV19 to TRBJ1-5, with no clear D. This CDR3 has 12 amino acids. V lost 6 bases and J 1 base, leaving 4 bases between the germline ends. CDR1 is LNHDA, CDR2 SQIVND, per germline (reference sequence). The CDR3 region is CASRTSNQPQHF. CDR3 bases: TGTGCCAGTAGAACAAGCAATCAGCCCCAGCATTTT.

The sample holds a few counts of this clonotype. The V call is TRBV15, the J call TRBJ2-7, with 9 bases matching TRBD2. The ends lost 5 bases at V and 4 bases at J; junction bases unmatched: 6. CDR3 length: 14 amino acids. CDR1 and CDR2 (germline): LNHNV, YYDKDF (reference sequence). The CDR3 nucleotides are TGTGCCACCAGCCCCCGACTAGCGGTATACGAGCAGTACTTC. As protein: CATSPRLAVYEQYF.

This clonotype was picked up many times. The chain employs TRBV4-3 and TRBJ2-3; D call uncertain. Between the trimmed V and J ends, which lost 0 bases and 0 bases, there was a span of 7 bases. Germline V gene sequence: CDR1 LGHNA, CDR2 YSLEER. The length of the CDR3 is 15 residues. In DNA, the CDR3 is TGCGCCAGCAGCCAAGATGGGGATAGCACAGATACGCAGTATTTT. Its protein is CASSQDGDSTDTQYF.

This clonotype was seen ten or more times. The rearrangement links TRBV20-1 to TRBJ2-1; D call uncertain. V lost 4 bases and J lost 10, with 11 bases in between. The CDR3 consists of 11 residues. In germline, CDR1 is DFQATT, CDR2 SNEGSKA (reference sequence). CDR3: CSAIDVYEQFF. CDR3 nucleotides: TGCAGTGCTATAGATGTCTACGAGCAGTTCTTC.

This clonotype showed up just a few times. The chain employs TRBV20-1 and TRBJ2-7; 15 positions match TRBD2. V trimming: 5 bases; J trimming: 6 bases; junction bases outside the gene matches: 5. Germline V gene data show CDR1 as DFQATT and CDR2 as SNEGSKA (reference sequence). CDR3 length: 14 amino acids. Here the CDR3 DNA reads TGCAGTGCTCAGCGGACTAGCGGGGGGGGCGAGCAGTACTTC. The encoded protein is CSAQRTSGGGEQYF.

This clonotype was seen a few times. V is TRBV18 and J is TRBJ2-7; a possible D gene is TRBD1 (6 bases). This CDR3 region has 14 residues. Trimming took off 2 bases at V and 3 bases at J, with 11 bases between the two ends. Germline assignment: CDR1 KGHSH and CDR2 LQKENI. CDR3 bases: TGTGCCAGCTCACCATACGTCAGGGGCTACGAGCAGTACTTC. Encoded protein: CASSPYVRGYEQYF.

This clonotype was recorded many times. Written as DNA, the CDR3 is TGTGCCAGCAGCTTGGAGCTTCTCTCTAGCGGGGGCAACAATGAGCAGTTCTTC. Its translation is CASSLELLSSGGNNEQFF. J is TRBJ2-1 and V is TRBV11-2, with 10 positions matching TRBD2. There are 18 residues in the CDR3. Germline V lookup: CDR1 SGHAT, CDR2 FQNNGV. Trimming took 3 bases from V and 5 from J; bases not matched to a gene: 13.

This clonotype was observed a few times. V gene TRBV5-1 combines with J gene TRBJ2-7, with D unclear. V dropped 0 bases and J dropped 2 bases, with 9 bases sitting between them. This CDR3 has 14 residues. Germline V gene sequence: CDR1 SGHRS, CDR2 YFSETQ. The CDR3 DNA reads TGCGCCAGCAGCTTGGAGGCAGTGGCCTACGAGCAGTACTTC. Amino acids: CASSLEAVAYEQYF. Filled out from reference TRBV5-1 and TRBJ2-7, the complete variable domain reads KAGVTQTPRYLIKTRGQQVTLSCSPISGHRSVSWYQQTPGQGLQFLFEYFSETQRNKGNFPGRFSGRQFSNSRSEMNVSTLELGDSALYLCASSLEAVAYEQYFGPGTRLTVT.

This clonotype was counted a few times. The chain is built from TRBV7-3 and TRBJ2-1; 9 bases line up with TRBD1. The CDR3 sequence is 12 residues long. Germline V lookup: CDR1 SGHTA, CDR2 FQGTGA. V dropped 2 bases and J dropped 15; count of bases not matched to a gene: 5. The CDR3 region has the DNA TGTGCCAGCAGCTTATTGGGACAGGGTATGTTCTTC. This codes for CASSLLGQGMFF.

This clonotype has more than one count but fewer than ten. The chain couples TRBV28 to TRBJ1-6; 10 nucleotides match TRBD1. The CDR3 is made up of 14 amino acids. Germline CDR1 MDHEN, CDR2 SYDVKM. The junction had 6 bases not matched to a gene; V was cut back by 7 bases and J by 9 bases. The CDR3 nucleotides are TGTGCCAGCACCCCGGGACAGGGGAGTTCACCCCTCCACTTT. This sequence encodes CASTPGQGSSPLHF.

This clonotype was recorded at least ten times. The CDR3 region is CAISAGLDNEQFF. The CDR3 bases are TGTGCCATCAGTGCGGGACTAGACAATGAGCAGTTCTTC. The chain couples TRBV10-3 to TRBJ2-1, with 8 bases lining up with TRBD2. CDR1 and CDR2 from the germline V gene are ENHRY and SYGVKD. V gave up 4 bases and J gave up 5 bases; unmatched junction bases: 1. The CDR3 is 13 residues long.

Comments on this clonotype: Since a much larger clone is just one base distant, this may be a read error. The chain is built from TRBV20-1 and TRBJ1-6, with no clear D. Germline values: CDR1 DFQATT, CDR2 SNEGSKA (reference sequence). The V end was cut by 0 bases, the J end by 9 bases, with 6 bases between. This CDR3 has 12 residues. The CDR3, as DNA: TGCAGTGCTAGAGATGTCGGTTCACCCCTCCACTTT. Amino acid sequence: CSARDVGSPLHF.

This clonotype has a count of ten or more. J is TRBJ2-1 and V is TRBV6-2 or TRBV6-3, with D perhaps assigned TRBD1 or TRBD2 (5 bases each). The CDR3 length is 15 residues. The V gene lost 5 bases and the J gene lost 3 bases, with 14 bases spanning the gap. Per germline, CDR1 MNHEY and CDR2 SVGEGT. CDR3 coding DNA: TGTGCCAGCAGTCCTGGGGGACGACGCTACAATGAGCAGTTCTTC. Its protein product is CASSPGGRRYNEQFF.

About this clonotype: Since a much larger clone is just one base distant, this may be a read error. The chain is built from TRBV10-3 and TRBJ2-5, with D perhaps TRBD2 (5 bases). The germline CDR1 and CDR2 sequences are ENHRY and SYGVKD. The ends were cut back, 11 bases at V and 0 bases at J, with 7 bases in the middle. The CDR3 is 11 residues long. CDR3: CAPGDQETQYF. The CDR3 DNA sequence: TGTGCCCCCGGGGACCAAGAGACCCAGTACTTC.

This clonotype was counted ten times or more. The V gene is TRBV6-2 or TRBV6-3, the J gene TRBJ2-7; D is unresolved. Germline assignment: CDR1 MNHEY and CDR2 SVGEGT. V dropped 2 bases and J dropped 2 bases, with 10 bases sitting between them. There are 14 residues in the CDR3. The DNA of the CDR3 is TGTGCCAGCAGTTACGGATCGGCAACCTACGAGCAGTACTTC. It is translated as CASSYGSATYEQYF.

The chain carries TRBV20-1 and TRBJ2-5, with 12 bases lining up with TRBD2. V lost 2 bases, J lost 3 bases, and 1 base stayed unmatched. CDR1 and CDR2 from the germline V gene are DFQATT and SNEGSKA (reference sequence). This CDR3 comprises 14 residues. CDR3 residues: CSARRTSGKETQYF. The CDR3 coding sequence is TGCAGTGCTAGACGGACTAGCGGGAAAGAGACCCAGTACTTC.

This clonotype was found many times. The CDR3 DNA reads as TGTGCCAGCAGCGTACTTAACAGGGGGGACACTGAAGCTTTCTTT. Its protein is CASSVLNRGDTEAFF. The V call is TRBV9, the J call TRBJ1-1; 8 nucleotides agree with TRBD1. The CDR3 spans 15 residues. CDR1 is SGDLS, CDR2 YYNGEE, per germline. V lost 1 base to trimming and J lost 3 bases; unmatched junction nucleotides: 5.

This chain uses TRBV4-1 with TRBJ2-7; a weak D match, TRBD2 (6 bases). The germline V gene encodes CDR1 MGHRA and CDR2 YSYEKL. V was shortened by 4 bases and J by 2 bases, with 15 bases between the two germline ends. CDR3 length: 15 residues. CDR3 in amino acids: CASSPNQAGAYEQYF. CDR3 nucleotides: TGCGCCAGCAGCCCCAACCAAGCGGGTGCCTACGAGCAGTACTTC.

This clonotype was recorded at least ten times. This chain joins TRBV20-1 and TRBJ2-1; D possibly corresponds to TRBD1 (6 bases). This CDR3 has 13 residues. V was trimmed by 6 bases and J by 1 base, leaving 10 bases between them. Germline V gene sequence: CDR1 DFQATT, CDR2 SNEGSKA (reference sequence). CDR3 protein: CSAPGQSYNEQFF. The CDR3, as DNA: TGCAGTGCACCGGGACAATCCTACAATGAGCAGTTCTTC.

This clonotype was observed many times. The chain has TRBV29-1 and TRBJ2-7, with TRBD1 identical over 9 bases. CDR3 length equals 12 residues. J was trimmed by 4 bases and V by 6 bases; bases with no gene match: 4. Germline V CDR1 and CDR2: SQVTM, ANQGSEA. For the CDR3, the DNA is TGCAGCGTAGAGGACAGGGGTTACGAGCAGTACTTC. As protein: CSVEDRGYEQYF.